This TCR beta chain was recorded in a study of blood T cell repertoires in COVID-19. On the study more broadly: PBMCs, B-cell-depleted T cells, or T cells provided the cDNA or gDNA that made up the material.

Source study methods: Reference gene primer amplification gave nucleated cell count estimates. Profiled with immunoSEQ multiplex PCR; TCRdb holds only in-frame clones, not every one. Clone size and the V and J calls come from that table; the DNA yielded D and trimming. The repertoire has more than 95,000 clones, approximately 90% of them found once; the top ten carry around 7.7%. The germline CDR1 and CDR2 sequences are MRHNA and SNTAGT. This CDR3 has 15 amino acids. V was pared by 5 bases and J by 1 base, with 3 bases of the junction left unmatched. The clonotype originates from a human donor in a cohort sampled during active COVID-19. The sample was peripheral blood. The genes are TRBV6-4 and TRBJ2-7; 12 nucleotides align to TRBD2. The CDR3 DNA reads as TGTGCCAGCAGTTCGACTAGCGGGGGATCCTACGAGCAGTACTTC. Residues: CASSSTSGGSYEQYF.